This T cell receptor (beta chain) was captured in a study of blood T cell repertoires in COVID-19. About the research overall: The United States, Italy and Spain supplied acute and convalescent COVID-19 samples. T cells, B-cell-depleted T cells, or PBMCs supplied cDNA or gDNA.

Authors' data handling: Scientists estimated how many nucleated cells there were by amplifying reference gene primers. TCRdb keeps only in-frame clones here, not all; method: immunoSEQ multiplex PCR. Clone size and V and J calls were adopted from that table, with D and trimming inferred from the DNA. The repertoire includes approximately 65,000 clones, 80% to 90% of them detected once, and more than 1% sits in the top ten. CDR1 is SGHDT, CDR2 YYEEEE, per germline. The J segment lost 3 bases and the V segment lost 2 bases, leaving 6 bases of the junction unmatched. This CDR3 is 15 amino acids long. The sequencing sample was made of peripheral blood. The source of this sequence is a man aged 40-50 years with acute or convalescent COVID-19. This sequence joins TRBV5-6 and TRBJ2-7, with 9 bases that match TRBD2. The DNA of the CDR3 is TGTGCCAGCAGCTTCTGGAAGCGGGGGGTCTACGAGCAGTACTTC. Translating it yields CASSFWKRGVYEQYF.